These 16 T cell receptor beta chains originate from one sample sequenced in a study of blood T cell repertoires in COVID-19. TCRdb's table, derived via immunoSEQ multiplex PCR, lists solely in-frame clones and lacks some. The table lists approximately 250,000 clones, roughly 84% of them singletons, with less than 10% in the top ten. The material sequenced was peripheral blood. These TCRs come from a human donor in a cohort sampled during active COVID-19.

The table lists this clone with a count of one. Other nucleotide sequences from this sample produce the same CDR3. The J gene is TRBJ1-1, the V gene TRBV12-5; the D gene is possibly TRBD1 (5 bases). V was clipped by 1 base and J by 2 bases, with 5 bases between them. CDR1 LGHNT and CDR2 FRNRAP come from the germline V gene. The CDR3 is 13 amino acids. The CDR3 spells CASGLGGNTEAFF. CDR3 nucleotide sequence: TGTGCTAGTGGTTTGGGGGGCAACACTGAAGCTTTCTTT.

CDR3 residues: CASSLWAGKYTEAFF. In nucleotides, the CDR3 is TGTGCCAGCAGCTTATGGGCAGGGAAATACACTGAAGCTTTCTTT. The genes are TRBV11-2 and TRBJ1-1, with D maybe TRBD1 (5 bases). The CDR3 sequence is 15 residues long. Trimming removed 2 bases at V and 3 bases at J, with 13 bases between. Germline CDR1 SGHAT, CDR2 FQNNGV.

This chain connects TRBV10-1 to TRBJ1-4; D gene unclear. The CDR3 contains 16 residues. From germline, CDR1 is WNHNN and CDR2 SYGVQD (reference sequence). With 1 base removed from V and 8 bases from J, the gap between germline ends came to 17 bases. The CDR3 sequence is CASSECAGRLSEKLFF. The CDR3 DNA reads TGCGCCAGCAGTGAGTGCGCAGGTAGATTGTCCGAAAAACTGTTTTTT.

The CDR3 protein is CASSGMRQGVCQPQHF. The CDR3 DNA is TGCGCCAGCAGCGGTATGAGACAGGGGGTTTGTCAGCCCCAGCATTTT. The genes are TRBV10-1 and TRBJ1-5; 9 nucleotides align to TRBD1. The junction had 12 bases not matched to a gene; V was cut back by 6 bases and J by 6 bases. Germline V CDR1 and CDR2: WNHNN, SYGVQD (reference sequence). The CDR3 is made up of 16 amino acids.

The genes are TRBV5-8 and TRBJ1-1; TRBD1 matches at 12 bases. The CDR3 is 14 residues long. Germline V gives CDR1 SGHTS, CDR2 YDEGEE. V lost 0 bases, J lost 11 bases, and 5 bases stayed unmatched. CDR3 sequence (DNA): TGTGCCAGCAGCTTGGTGGGGACAGGGGGCTATGCTTTCTTT. As protein: CASSLVGTGGYAFF.

The genes are TRBV11-2 and TRBJ2-7; D might be TRBD1 (5 bases). The germline V gene has CDR1 SGHAT and CDR2 FQNNGV. This CDR3 has 13 amino acids. Trimming took off 3 bases at V and 4 bases at J, with 10 bases between the two ends. CDR3: CASSFDRRYEQYF. In DNA, the CDR3 is TGTGCCAGCAGCTTTGACAGACGATACGAGCAGTACTTC.

J is TRBJ2-1 and V is TRBV7-9; TRBD1 agrees at 8 bases. Germline CDR1 SEHNR, CDR2 FQNEAQ (reference sequence). V shed 4 bases and J 6 bases; nucleotides not matched to a gene: 5. The CDR3 consists of 14 residues. CDR3 bases: TGTGCCAGCAGCTCGGACAGGGCGGGCAATGAGCAGTTCTTC. Translated, it gives CASSSDRAGNEQFF.

This sequence joins TRBV7-2 and TRBJ1-2; maybe TRBD1 (5 bases). The V end was cut by 5 bases, the J end by 5 bases, with 15 bases between. From germline, CDR1 is SGHTA and CDR2 FQGNSA. This CDR3 contains 14 residues. CDR3 loop: CASSPGRGGYGYTF. The CDR3 region has the DNA TGTGCCAGCAGCCCTGGACGGGGGGGGTATGGCTACACCTTC. Drawing the rest from reference TRBV7-2 and TRBJ1-2, the complete variable domain is GAGVSQSPSNKVTEKGKDVELRCDPISGHTALYWYRQSLGQGLEFLIYFQGNSAPDKSGLPSDRFSAERTGGSVSTLTIQRTQQEDSAVYLCASSPGRGGYGYTFGSGTRLTVV.

A word on this clone: One end of the junction fails to match germline, which may point to a read error. This rearrangement joins TRBV7-7 to TRBJ2-5; TRBD2 aligns across 10 bases. The CDR3 extends over 15 amino acids. Germline CDR1 reads SSHAT; CDR2 reads FNYEAQ (reference sequence). The CDR3 nucleotides are TGTGCTAGCAGCGACAGCGGGGGGGCCTTGGAGACCCAGTACTTC. It yields the protein CASSDSGGALETQYF.

There are a few counts of this clone. The V gene is TRBV6-2 or TRBV6-3, the J gene TRBJ1-2; TRBD1 matches at 8 bases. Losses at the gene ends were 5 bases for V and 3 bases for J; bases not matched to a gene: 5. Per the germline V gene, CDR1 is MNHEY and CDR2 is SVGEGT. The CDR3 is made up of 14 amino acids. The CDR3 sequence is CASSTDRGYYGYTF. DNA of the CDR3: TGTGCCAGCAGTACCGACAGGGGTTACTATGGCTACACCTTC.

J is TRBJ2-1 and V is TRBV10-3; 7 positions agree with TRBD2. This CDR3 has 13 amino acids. CDR1 is ENHRY and CDR2 is SYGVKD in the germline V gene. The J segment lost 5 bases and the V segment lost 8 bases, leaving 6 bases of the junction unmatched. The CDR3 protein is CAIRTRWDNEQFF. The CDR3 nucleotides read TGTGCCATCCGGACTAGGTGGGACAATGAGCAGTTCTTC.

This sequence joins TRBV5-6 and TRBJ2-7; D is unclear. The V end lost 6 bases, the J end lost 2 bases, and 15 bases lay between the germline ends. Per germline, CDR1 SGHDT and CDR2 YYEEEE. The CDR3 sequence is 14 residues long. CDR3 protein: CASTPRSDPYEQYF. CDR3 bases: TGTGCCAGCACCCCGAGGTCTGATCCCTACGAGCAGTACTTC.

This clone was seen just once. The gene calls are TRBV6-5 and TRBJ1-6, with D perhaps TRBD1 (6 bases). The CDR3 has 14 residues. V lost 2 bases and J lost 9, with 11 bases in between. CDR1 and CDR2 from the germline V gene are MNHEY and SVGAGI. The CDR3 nucleotides are TGTGCCAGCAGTTACGGACAGACTTTTTCACCCCTCCACTTT. This codes for CASSYGQTFSPLHF.

This clone is a singleton in its sample. The same CDR3 also results from other DNA sequences found in this sample. This chain links TRBV6-2 or TRBV6-3 with TRBJ1-5; maybe TRBD1 (5 bases). V lost 2 bases to trimming and J lost 7 bases, with 12 bases between them. This CDR3 spans 14 amino acids. Germline CDR1 MNHEY, CDR2 SVGEGT. This CDR3 is CASSYRQGGQPQHF. CDR3 nucleotide sequence: TGTGCCAGCAGTTACCGTCAGGGAGGCCAGCCCCAGCATTTT.

This chain joins TRBV14 and TRBJ2-7; D perhaps matches TRBD1 (6 bases). The germline V gene encodes CDR1 SGHDN and CDR2 FVKESK. The CDR3 spans 15 residues. Trimming took off 6 bases at V and 1 base at J, with 16 bases between the two ends. CDR3 in amino acids: CASRPTGDISYEQYF. In nucleotides, the CDR3 is TGTGCCAGCAGACCGACCGGGGACATATCCTACGAGCAGTACTTC.

Concerning this clone: One end of the junction fails to match germline, which may point to a read error. V usage is TRBV18 and J usage is TRBJ1-3, with 9 bases aligning to TRBD1. From germline, CDR1 is KGHSH and CDR2 LQKENI. The CDR3 contains 13 residues. The CDR3 nucleotides read TGTGCCAGCTCACCACCGGCTGGGACAGGGTCCTTCTTT. It encodes CASSPPAGTGSFF.